The 24 T cell receptor beta chains below come from one sample, sequenced in a study of blood T cell repertoires in COVID-19. The assay was immunoSEQ multiplex PCR, and TCRdb's table has in-frame clones only and misses some. The sample contains around 130,000 clones, roughly 90% of which appear only once. The source material was peripheral blood. These receptors all stem from a middle-aged man with acute or convalescent COVID-19.

This chain joins TRBV9 and TRBJ1-2; D is ambiguous. V lost 5 bases to trimming and J lost 8 bases, with 19 bases between them. CDR3 size: 14 residues. CDR1 is SGDLS and CDR2 is YYNGEE in the germline V gene. In nucleotides, the CDR3 is TGTGCCAGCAGTATTTCGGCAGGTTTAGGCGGCTACACCTTC. Its protein is CASSISAGLGGYTF.

The chain links TRBV4-2 to TRBJ1-5; D is uncertain. The germline gives CDR1 LGHNA, CDR2 YNFKEQ. The CDR3 sequence is 15 residues long. Trimming cost V 4 bases and J 0 bases, with 10 bases left between them. In nucleotides, the CDR3 is TGTGCCAGCAGCCCCTCCGGAGATAGCAATCAGCCCCAGCATTTT. It specifies CASSPSGDSNQPQHF.

The chain recombines TRBV7-8 with TRBJ1-3, with 10 nucleotides matching TRBD1. Looked up from germline, CDR1 is SGHVS and CDR2 is FQNEAQ. This CDR3 spans 18 amino acids. J lost 1 base, V lost 0 bases, and 6 bases had no gene match. CDR3 protein: CASSLALRQGASGNTIYF. The CDR3, as DNA: TGTGCCAGCAGCTTAGCACTTAGACAGGGGGCTTCTGGAAACACCATATATTTT.

This clone was detected once. The chain couples TRBV7-2 to TRBJ2-7; 7 bases agree with TRBD2. The CDR3 loop spans 18 amino acids. V lost 5 bases and J lost 0; bases outside the gene matches: 16. From germline, CDR1 is SGHTA and CDR2 FQGNSA. CDR3 DNA: TGTGCCAGCAGCCTTGCAAGCGGGGCGGGGGTTAGCTCCTACGAGCAGTACTTC. Protein product: CASSLASGAGVSSYEQYF.

The J gene is TRBJ1-2, the V gene TRBV5-4; D perhaps matches TRBD1 (5 bases). Per germline, CDR1 SGHNT and CDR2 YYREEE (reference sequence). The ends were cut back, 1 base at V and 4 bases at J, with 11 bases in the middle. This CDR3 has 14 residues. The CDR3 nucleotides are TGTGCCAGCAGCTTGTACCGGGGGAGCTATGGCTACACCTTC. Translating gives CASSLYRGSYGYTF.

This chain links TRBV5-1 with TRBJ2-7; 11 positions agree with TRBD2. There are 14 residues in the CDR3. Germline CDR1 SGHRS, CDR2 YFSETQ. V shed 3 bases and J 7 bases; nucleotides not matched to a gene: 6. The CDR3 region has the DNA TGCGCCAGCAGCTATAGCGGGAGGGCGGGGGAGCAGTACTTC. Translating gives CASSYSGRAGEQYF.

This chain connects TRBV5-4 to TRBJ1-1; TRBD1 aligns across 7 bases. This CDR3 has 13 residues. The ends lost 2 bases at V and 6 bases at J; junction bases unmatched: 4. CDR1 and CDR2 (germline): SGHNT, YYREEE (reference sequence). The CDR3 sequence: CASSFGQESEAFF. CDR3 bases: TGTGCCAGCAGCTTTGGACAGGAGTCTGAAGCTTTCTTT.

The J gene is TRBJ2-7, the V gene TRBV3-1 (or the pseudogene TRBV3-2), with D perhaps TRBD2 (6 bases). Germline V gene data show CDR1 as LGHDT and CDR2 as YNNKEL (reference sequence). The germline V and J ends were trimmed by 4 bases and 3 bases, with 19 bases remaining between them. The CDR3 is made up of 16 amino acids. CDR3 protein: CASSPSSSARYYEQYF. The CDR3 nucleotides are TGTGCCAGCAGCCCCTCGTCTAGCGCGAGGTACTACGAGCAGTACTTC.

The V gene is TRBV7-3, the J gene TRBJ2-1, with a weak D call TRBD2 (6 bases). The CDR3 extends over 14 amino acids. Germline loops: CDR1 SGHTA, CDR2 FQGTGA. Trimming pared 4 bases from V and 4 bases from J, leaving 11 bases between. The CDR3 region is CASSSSGYYNEQFF. The DNA of the CDR3 is TGTGCCAGCAGCTCCAGCGGGTATTACAATGAGCAGTTCTTC.

The chain links TRBV5-1 to TRBJ1-2; D possibly corresponds to TRBD1 (5 bases). Trimming removed 5 bases from V and 3 bases from J, with 14 bases in between. There are 14 residues in the CDR3. Germline assignment: CDR1 SGHRS and CDR2 YFSETQ. The CDR3 nucleotides are TGCGCCAGCAGTATCGGGGGATCCTACTATGGCTACACCTTC. This translates into CASSIGGSYYGYTF.

J is TRBJ1-2 and V is TRBV15; TRBD1 is a possible D gene (6 bases). V gave up 3 bases and J gave up 2 bases, with 16 bases separating them. The length of the CDR3 is 16 residues. The V gene's germline CDR1 is LNHNV and CDR2 YYDKDF (reference sequence). CDR3: CATSSPGQSLNYGYTF. CDR3 DNA sequence: TGTGCCACCAGCAGTCCCGGACAGAGCCTAAACTATGGCTACACCTTC.

The chain recombines TRBV9 with TRBJ1-6; tentatively, D is TRBD1 (6 bases). Deletions cut 3 bases from V and 9 bases from J, with 19 bases between. Germline V lookup: CDR1 SGDLS, CDR2 YYNGEE. This CDR3 is 16 amino acids long. As DNA, the CDR3 is TGTGCCAGCAGCGGTGGCGCGGGGGGGCCGGTTTCACCCCTCCACTTT. As protein: CASSGGAGGPVSPLHF.

The chain combines TRBV9 with TRBJ1-6; 8 positions match TRBD1. CDR1 SGDLS and CDR2 YYNGEE come from the germline V gene. CDR3 length: 15 residues. Unmatched junction bases numbered 5, after V lost 4 bases and J lost 5 bases. Here the CDR3 reads CASSMTGVDNSPLHF. As DNA, the CDR3 is TGTGCCAGCAGCATGACAGGGGTTGATAATTCACCCCTCCACTTT.

J is TRBJ2-1 and V is TRBV5-6; no clear D gene. Trimming pared 2 bases from V and 2 bases from J, leaving 17 bases between. This CDR3 has 17 residues. Germline assignment: CDR1 SGHDT and CDR2 YYEEEE. CDR3 sequence: CASSFSSESPTYNEQFF. The CDR3 DNA sequence: TGTGCCAGCAGCTTCTCCTCGGAGAGTCCGACCTACAATGAGCAGTTCTTC.

A few counts support this clone. The V call is TRBV11-2, the J call TRBJ1-4; 8 bases align to TRBD1. Per the germline V gene, CDR1 is SGHAT and CDR2 is FQNNGV. V was clipped by 1 base and J by 11 bases; unmatched bases: 9. This CDR3 region has 15 residues. In nucleotides, the CDR3 is TGTGCCAGCAGCTTAGTATCGCGGACAGGGAGGAAACTGTTTTTT. Its translation: CASSLVSRTGRKLFF.

This chain uses TRBV7-9 with TRBJ2-7; 10 bases line up with TRBD2. The CDR3 is 13 residues long. Germline V lookup: CDR1 SEHNR, CDR2 FQNEAQ (reference sequence). The V gene end was trimmed by 8 bases and the J gene end by 7 bases; junction bases not matched to a gene: 8. CDR3 in DNA: TGTGCCAGCTCCCCTAGCGGGAGCGGTGAGCAGTACTTC. Translating gives CASSPSGSGEQYF.

This rearrangement joins TRBV6-5 to TRBJ1-2, with 10 bases fitting TRBD1. Trimming at V came to 7 bases and at J to 2 bases, leaving 1 base not matched to a gene. Germline V gene data show CDR1 as MNHEY and CDR2 as SVGAGI. The CDR3 is 13 residues long. DNA for the CDR3: TGTGCCAGCATGACAGGGGGCAACTATGGCTACACCTTC. Its translation is CASMTGGNYGYTF.

The chain joins TRBV5-1 to TRBJ1-2; 9 bases fit TRBD1. Per the germline V gene, CDR1 is SGHRS and CDR2 is YFSETQ. This CDR3 is built from 14 residues. With V trimmed by 4 bases and J by 6 bases, 7 bases remained unmatched. CDR3 loop: CASSTGQGIDGYTF. CDR3 in DNA: TGCGCCAGCAGCACTGGACAGGGGATCGATGGCTACACCTTC.

The V call is TRBV30, the J call TRBJ2-7, with D possibly being TRBD2 (5 bases). There are 13 residues in the CDR3. CDR1 is GTSNPN and CDR2 is SVGIG in the germline V gene (reference sequence). Between the trimmed V and J ends, which lost 1 base and 8 bases, there was a span of 15 bases. The CDR3 is CAWSGGVGMQQYF. CDR3 bases: TGTGCCTGGAGTGGGGGAGTTGGAATGCAGCAGTACTTC.

V and J are TRBV29-1 and TRBJ2-7; D possibly corresponds to TRBD1 (6 bases). CDR3 length: 14 amino acids. Germline V gene sequence: CDR1 SQVTM, CDR2 ANQGSEA. Trimming pared 0 bases from V and 6 bases from J, leaving 15 bases between. The CDR3 nucleotides are TGCAGCGTTGAAGACCCGACAGGACGCGGCGAGCAGTACTTC. Encoded protein: CSVEDPTGRGEQYF.

The chain combines TRBV19 with TRBJ1-5; no clear D gene. Germline assignment: CDR1 LNHDA and CDR2 SQIVND (reference sequence). This CDR3 spans 14 amino acids. V shed 8 bases and J shed 2 bases, with 13 bases lying between them. The CDR3 protein is CASQRPSGNQPQHF. CDR3 sequence (DNA): TGTGCCAGTCAGCGACCCAGTGGCAATCAGCCCCAGCATTTT.

The chain carries TRBV7-9 and TRBJ2-1; 10 bases are a match to TRBD1. V lost 5 bases to trimming and J lost 5 bases; unmatched junction nucleotides: 6. The CDR3 contains 15 residues. Germline V gives CDR1 SEHNR, CDR2 FQNEAQ (reference sequence). The CDR3 loop is CASSHGTGENNEQFF. The DNA for the CDR3 is TGTGCCAGCAGCCACGGGACAGGGGAAAACAATGAGCAGTTCTTC.

The V and J genes are TRBV18 and TRBJ1-2; D perhaps matches TRBD1 (6 bases). Germline CDR1 is KGHSH and CDR2 is LQKENI. This CDR3 region has 12 residues. V shed 3 bases and J shed 6 bases, with 8 bases lying between them. The CDR3 is CASSPDRNGYTF. The CDR3 DNA sequence: TGTGCCAGCTCACCCGACAGGAATGGCTACACCTTC.

This sequence joins TRBV5-1 and TRBJ2-2; 11 bases are shared with TRBD1. In germline, CDR1 is SGHRS, CDR2 YFSETQ. The CDR3 spans 17 residues. V shed 0 bases and J 5 bases; nucleotides not matched to a gene: 6. This CDR3 is CASSLASGTGGTGELFF. DNA of the CDR3: TGCGCCAGCAGCTTGGCCTCAGGGACAGGGGGAACCGGGGAGCTGTTTTTT.